Below, 23 T cell receptor beta chains from the same sample are listed, as sequenced in a study of OX40 agonist ivuxolimab in advanced cancers. Using immunoSEQ multiplex PCR, the repertoire was profiled, and TCRdb retains in-frame clones only, with some absent. The data contain around 36,000 clones, around 80% of them seen just once; the ten biggest clones take up roughly 14%. The sample here was CD4+ or CD8+ T cells sorted from blood, taken in a trial of the OX40 agonist ivuxolimab. The receptors were gathered from an adult with an advanced solid tumor such as melanoma, head and neck, liver or kidney cancer.

This clone was seen only a few times. One base away lies a much larger clone, so this may be a sequencing read error. The same CDR3 can be traced to other DNA sequences in this sample. The rearrangement links TRBV11-2 to TRBJ1-5; no clear D gene. The V end lost 3 bases, the J end lost 0 bases, and 6 bases lay between the germline ends. The germline V gene encodes CDR1 SGHAT and CDR2 FQNNGV. CDR3 length: 14 amino acids. CDR3 DNA sequence: TGTGCCAGCAGCTTTGCCGATAGCAATCAGCCCCAGCATTTT. Translation gives CASSFADSNQPQHF. The full variable domain, its missing parts supplied by reference TRBV11-2 and TRBJ1-5, is EAGVAQSPRYKIIEKRQSVAFWCNPISGHATLYWYQQILGQGPKLLIQFQNNGVVDDSQLPKDRFSAERLKGVDSTLKIQPAKLEDSAVYLCASSFADSNQPQHFGDGTRLSIL.

This clone has just one count. The chain carries TRBV5-1 and TRBJ2-3; D might be TRBD1 or TRBD2, each matching 6 bases. This CDR3 spans 17 amino acids. Germline CDR1 and CDR2: SGHRS and YFSETQ. The V end was cut by 2 bases, the J end by 2 bases, with 18 bases between. CDR3 region: CASSFFQPGAYTDTQYF. The CDR3 DNA sequence: TGCGCCAGCAGCTTTTTTCAGCCGGGGGCCTACACAGATACGCAGTATTTT.

In DNA form, the CDR3 reads TGTGCCAGCAGCTTTGGGGGCTCTTATAATTCACCCCTCCACTTT. Translation gives CASSFGGSYNSPLHF. The chain combines TRBV5-5 with TRBJ1-6, with a weak D call TRBD1 (6 bases). V was trimmed by 2 bases and J by 4 bases, leaving 10 bases between them. Looked up from germline, CDR1 is SGHKS and CDR2 is YYEKEE (reference sequence). This CDR3 has 15 amino acids.

This clone was recorded only once. The chain employs TRBV9 and TRBJ2-1; D perhaps matches TRBD2 (6 bases). Germline V lookup: CDR1 SGDLS, CDR2 YYNGEE. Between the trimmed V and J ends, which lost 0 bases and 9 bases, there was a span of 16 bases. The CDR3 consists of 15 residues. The CDR3 DNA is TGTGCCAGCAGCGTAGAGGGCGGGACTGGACGTGAGCAGTTCTTC. Its protein is CASSVEGGTGREQFF. Looking up the rest from reference TRBV9 and TRBJ2-1 gives the full variable domain: DSGVTQTPKHLITATGQRVTLRCSPRSGDLSVYWYQQSLDQGLQFLIQYYNGEERAKGNILERFSAQQFPDLHSELNLSSLELGDSALYFCASSVEGGTGREQFFGPGTRLTVL.

The rearrangement uses TRBV2 and TRBJ1-2; weak D call: TRBD1 (6 bases). Trimming removed 4 bases from V and 7 bases from J, with 10 bases in between. Germline CDR1 SNHLY, CDR2 FYNNEI. This CDR3 is 12 amino acids long. CDR3 bases: TGTGCCAGCAGTGGTGGGGGGCCTGGCTACACCTTC. Residues: CASSGGGPGYTF.

As regards this clone: A junction end diverges from the germline sequence, so it may reflect a read error. The V call is TRBV5-5, the J call TRBJ1-4; 9 bases align to TRBD1. Germline V CDR1 and CDR2: SGHKS, YYEKEE (reference sequence). The CDR3 has 18 residues. Here the CDR3 DNA reads TGTGCCGGCAGCTTTTTCGCCGGAACCGGGACAGGGTCTGAAAAACTGTTTTTT. As protein: CAGSFFAGTGTGSEKLFF.

This clone was recorded once. The CDR3, as DNA: TGTGCCAGCAGTCCAAGGCCGGACAGCAGAGCTTTCTTT. Residues: CASSPRPDSRAFF. The J gene is TRBJ1-1, the V gene TRBV2, with a weak D call TRBD1 (6 bases). V dropped 5 bases and J dropped 10 bases, with 17 bases sitting between them. Germline-derived CDR1 and CDR2 are SNHLY and FYNNEI. The length of the CDR3 is 13 residues.

The chain couples TRBV27 to TRBJ2-7; D might be TRBD1 or TRBD2, each matching 5 bases. Trimming shortened V by 6 bases and J by 1 base, and 10 bases separated the two germline ends. This CDR3 contains 13 residues. CDR1 MNHEY and CDR2 SMNVEV come from the germline V gene (reference sequence). The DNA for the CDR3 is TGTGCCAGCAGCCGGGACGGATCCTACGAGCAGTACTTC. Translating gives CASSRDGSYEQYF.

The chain combines TRBV2 with TRBJ2-1; D is perhaps TRBD2 (5 bases). CDR1 SNHLY and CDR2 FYNNEI come from the germline V gene. There are 13 residues in the CDR3. V gave up 6 bases and J gave up 7 bases, with 13 bases separating them. The CDR3 coding sequence is TGTGCCAGCAGATCCGGACTTTTTAATGAGCAGTTCTTC. Its protein product is CASRSGLFNEQFF.

Comment on this clone: This CDR3 is also generated by other DNA sequences in the sample. CDR3 sequence: CASSQFSGSTDTQYF. The CDR3 region has the DNA TGCGCCAGCAGCCAATTCAGCGGGAGCACAGATACGCAGTATTTT. This sequence joins TRBV4-1 and TRBJ2-3, with D maybe TRBD2 (6 bases). This CDR3 has 15 amino acids. The V gene lost 2 bases and the J gene lost 0 bases, with 9 bases spanning the gap. Per the germline V gene, CDR1 is MGHRA and CDR2 is YSYEKL.

Written as DNA, the CDR3 is TGCGCCAGCAGCCAAGGGGACAGGGGTGGTGAGCAGTTCTTC. Translated, it gives CASSQGDRGGEQFF. The chain has TRBV4-1 and TRBJ2-1, with TRBD1 identical over 10 bases. The junction had 3 bases not matched to a gene; V was cut back by 1 base and J by 9 bases. The CDR3 sequence is 14 residues long. Germline V gene data show CDR1 as MGHRA and CDR2 as YSYEKL.

The chain recombines TRBV29-1 with TRBJ2-4; D not resolved. V was trimmed by 6 bases and J by 5 bases, leaving 14 bases between them. Germline values: CDR1 SQVTM, CDR2 ANQGSEA. The CDR3 runs 13 residues. CDR3 residues: CSVHWFNQNIQYF. CDR3 nucleotide sequence: TGCAGCGTACACTGGTTTAACCAAAACATTCAGTACTTC.

The rearrangement joins TRBV19 to TRBJ2-4; D gene ambiguous. From germline, CDR1 is LNHDA and CDR2 SQIVND (reference sequence). The V and J ends lost 1 base and 1 base respectively, with 2 bases between them. The length of the CDR3 is 13 residues. The DNA for the CDR3 is TGTGCCAGTAGTATAGGGGCCAAAAACATTCAGTACTTC. Translating it yields CASSIGAKNIQYF.

V gene TRBV2 combines with J gene TRBJ1-1, with D possibly TRBD1 on 6 matching bases. V was trimmed by 8 bases and J by 1 base, leaving 11 bases between them. CDR1 and CDR2 from the germline V gene are SNHLY and FYNNEI. There are 13 residues in the CDR3. The DNA for the CDR3 is TGTGCCAGCCATCGGACAGAGAACACTGAAGCTTTCTTT. It is translated as CASHRTENTEAFF. The variable domain in full, with the rest retrieved from reference TRBV2 and TRBJ1-1, is EPEVTQTPSHQVTQMGQEVILRCVPISNHLYFYWYRQILGQKVEFLVSFYNNEISEKSEIFDDQFSVERPDGSNFTLKIRSTKLEDSAMYFCASHRTENTEAFFGQGTRLTVV.

This chain connects TRBV21-1 to TRBJ2-6. TRBV21-1 is a recognized pseudogene. The CDR3 consists of 18 residues. The CDR3 DNA reads TGTGCCAGCAGCAAACGAAGCCCGGCCGGACCCGGGGCCAACGTCCTGACTTTC. Amino acid sequence: CASSKRSPAGPGANVLTF.

The CDR3 reads CASSESSVNEQFF. The CDR3 DNA reads as TGTGCCAGCAGTGAGAGTAGCGTCAATGAGCAGTTCTTC. V is TRBV6-1 and J is TRBJ2-1; perhaps TRBD2 as D (5 bases). Trimming took off 3 bases at V and 6 bases at J, with 9 bases between the two ends. Germline CDR1 reads MNHNS; CDR2 reads SASEGT. The CDR3 spans 13 residues.

This clone was seen only once. The rearrangement joins TRBV28 to TRBJ2-1; possibly TRBD2 for D (6 bases). This CDR3 region has 17 residues. Trimming stripped 4 bases from V and 5 bases from J, with 21 bases between. Germline CDR1 MDHEN, CDR2 SYDVKM. The CDR3 DNA follows: TGTGCCAGCAGTTCCCCCTATACAGTCGGAGGGGACAATGAGCAGTTCTTC. Its translation is CASSSPYTVGGDNEQFF.

The chain combines TRBV5-6 with TRBJ2-2; 8 positions match TRBD2. V lost 1 base to trimming and J lost 5 bases; unmatched junction nucleotides: 7. The CDR3 is 16 residues long. Germline assignment: CDR1 SGHDT and CDR2 YYEEEE. As DNA, the CDR3 is TGTGCCAGCAGCTTGACCCTAGCGGGTTATACCGGGGAGCTGTTTTTT. Translated, it gives CASSLTLAGYTGELFF.

This chain's CDR3 is CASSSVQGALKTQYF. CDR3 DNA sequence: TGTGCCAGCAGTTCGGTCCAGGGGGCGCTTAAGACCCAGTACTTC. V usage is TRBV27 and J usage is TRBJ2-5, with 8 bases that match TRBD1. This CDR3 has 15 amino acids. CDR1 is MNHEY and CDR2 is SMNVEV in the germline V gene (reference sequence). V shed 4 bases and J 6 bases; nucleotides not matched to a gene: 10.

The rearrangement links TRBV2 to TRBJ2-7, with D possibly TRBD2 on 5 matching bases. The length of the CDR3 is 13 residues. Germline CDR1 is SNHLY and CDR2 is FYNNEI. V lost 4 bases to trimming and J lost 0 bases, with 7 bases between them. CDR3 sequence reads: CASSVSGSYEQYF. CDR3 DNA: TGTGCCAGCAGTGTGAGCGGCTCCTACGAGCAGTACTTC.

This clone was counted a few times. The gene calls are TRBV7-9 and TRBJ1-2; D ambiguous. The CDR3 runs to 14 residues. Trimming cost V 5 bases and J 3 bases, with 13 bases left between them. Germline CDR1 and CDR2: SEHNR and FQNEAQ (reference sequence). CDR3 residues: CASSQTRADYGYTF. CDR3 coding DNA: TGTGCCAGCAGCCAGACTCGGGCGGACTATGGCTACACCTTC.

This clone was seen only a few times. V usage is TRBV6-6 and J usage is TRBJ2-7; D is unclear. The germline CDR1 and CDR2 sequences are MNHNY and SVGAGI (reference sequence). This CDR3 is built from 13 residues. V was clipped by 8 bases and J by 0 bases, with 11 bases between them. The CDR3 spells CASRTVSSYEQYF. CDR3 sequence (DNA): TGTGCCAGCCGAACTGTATCCTCCTACGAGCAGTACTTC.

This chain links TRBV29-1 with TRBJ2-7; the D gene could be TRBD1 or TRBD2 (5 bases each). Germline lookup yields CDR1 SQVTM and CDR2 ANQGSEA. CDR3 length: 13 amino acids. V was shortened by 8 bases and J by 2 bases, with 16 bases between the two germline ends. The CDR3 nucleotides are TGCAGCTCCCCCGGGACCGAGACCTACGAGCAGTACTTC. The encoded protein is CSSPGTETYEQYF.